These T cell receptor beta chains were read from a single sample in a study of PD-1 blockade in classical Hodgkin lymphoma. Method: immunoSEQ multiplex PCR; TCRdb's copy keeps in-frame clones and lacks some. Of roughly 20,000 clones listed, 80% are singletons. The source was peripheral blood mononuclear cells (PBMCs), collected before the fourth cycle of nivolumab. The receptors were gathered from a human donor with classical Hodgkin lymphoma. CDR3s include the opening cysteine and the closing phenylalanine or tryptophan. The D gene is left open where the match is weak. Only some rows state a clone size, as once, few, many or a class for expanded clones.

j_call,d_call,clone_size,v_call,cdr3_nt,cdr3_aa
TRBJ1-4,-,-,TRBV5-8,TGTGCCACTGGGACTTTACGACCTAATGAAAAACTGTTTTTT,CATGTLRPNEKLFF
TRBJ2-7,-,-,TRBV13,TGTGCCAGCAGCGCTAATCCGGGCCCTGCCAACGAGCAGTACTTC,CASSANPGPANEQYF
TRBJ1-2,-,once,TRBV6-6,TGTGCCAGCAGTTATAACAAGTTTAACTATGGCTACACCTTC,CASSYNKFNYGYTF
TRBJ2-1,TRBD2,-,TRBV27,TGTGCCAGCTCTACAGGACTGACTAGCGGGAAAGGGAATGAGCAGTTCTTC,CASSTGLTSGKGNEQFF
TRBJ2-5,TRBD2,-,TRBV5-4,TGTGCCAGCAGCTTGGCCTTTAGCGGGGGCCCTAAAGAGACCCAGTACTTC,CASSLAFSGGPKETQYF
TRBJ1-1,-,-,TRBV27,TGTGCCAGCAGTCCCGACCTCCCCAACACTGAAGCTTTCTTT,CASSPDLPNTEAFF
TRBJ2-2,-,-,TRBV18,TGTGCCAGCTCACCTAACAGGGCCGGGGAGCTGTTTTTT,CASSPNRAGELFF
TRBJ1-1,-,-,TRBV18,TGTGCCAGCTCACCACCTCGGGGGAACACTGAAGCTTTCTTT,CASSPPRGNTEAFF
TRBJ2-7,TRBD2,-,TRBV15,TGTGCCACCAGCACCATAGGGAGGGGGCAGTACTTC,CATSTIGRGQYF
TRBJ1-1,TRBD1,-,TRBV27,TGTGCCAGCAAAGGGACAGAGATCGACACTGAAGCTTTCTTT,CASKGTEIDTEAFF
TRBJ2-3,-,-,TRBV6-4,TGTGCCAGCAGTGAAACGACAGTGAGCACAGATACGCAGTATTTT,CASSETTVSTDTQYF
TRBJ2-5,-,-,TRBV19,TGTGCCAGTAGTGGGACAATCGTTGAGACCCAGTACTTC,CASSGTIVETQYF
TRBJ2-5,TRBD1,-,TRBV19,TGTGCCAGTAGTAAAGGGGGCGGTGAGACCCAGTACTTC,CASSKGGGETQYF
TRBJ1-6,-,-,TRBV28,TGTGCCAGCGGCTCTATGGACCCCATCCCACCCCTCCACTTT,CASGSMDPIPPLHF
TRBJ2-7,TRBD2,-,TRBV2,TGTGCCAGCACGGGGGGATCGACCTACGAGCAGTACTTC,CASTGGSTYEQYF
TRBJ1-2,TRBD1,medium-sized,TRBV10-3,TGTGCCATCAGGGGGACAGGGGGCTCCTATGGCTACACCTTC,CAIRGTGGSYGYTF
TRBJ2-2,-,-,TRBV4-2,TGTGCCAGCAGCCAAGTACGGGAGCCGGACACCGGGGAGCTGTTTTTT,CASSQVREPDTGELFF
TRBJ1-4,-,-,TRBV2,TGTGCCAGCAGTGTAGTACCCCGGGGAAAACTGTTTTTT,CASSVVPRGKLFF
TRBJ2-7,-,-,TRBV4-1,TGCGCCAGCAGCCAAGATCTTGGCGAGCAGTACTTC,CASSQDLGEQYF
TRBJ1-3,-,-,TRBV9,TGTGCCAGCAGCGTAGGCGGGGGGCCCACCTCTGGAAACACCATATATTTT,CASSVGGGPTSGNTIYF
TRBJ2-5,-,-,TRBV28,TGTGCCAGCAGTCTGGGAAGGGCGGAGACCCAGTACTTC,CASSLGRAETQYF
TRBJ1-5,-,-,TRBV2,TGTGCCAGCAGTGAACAACCGAATCAGCCCCAGCATTTT,CASSEQPNQPQHF
TRBJ1-2,-,-,TRBV7-9,TGTGCCAGCAGCTTAGCCCTGGATGGCTACACCTTC,CASSLALDGYTF
TRBJ1-2,-,-,TRBV28,TGTGCCAGCAGTTTCGGCTTGGGTAACTATGGCTACACCTTC,CASSFGLGNYGYTF
TRBJ2-7,-,-,TRBV5-1,TGCGCCAGCAGCCCAGTCCACGGGCCGTCCTACGAGCAGTACTTC,CASSPVHGPSYEQYF
TRBJ2-5,-,-,TRBV7-7,TGTGCCAGCAGCTTTCAGGGACTGGAGGCGGAGACCCAGTACTTC,CASSFQGLEAETQYF
TRBJ2-5,-,-,TRBV7-8,TGTGCCAGCAGCTTAGTAGGGGGGAGGTTCAAAGAGACCCAGTACTTC,CASSLVGGRFKETQYF
TRBJ1-2,-,-,TRBV6-1,TGTGCCAGCAGTGCAGGCTCCGGGGGCTACACCTTC,CASSAGSGGYTF
TRBJ1-2,-,-,TRBV7-2,TGTGCCAGCAGCTTTGGGGGGGGCAGGAACTATGGCTACACCTTC,CASSFGGGRNYGYTF
TRBJ1-1,-,-,TRBV18,TGTGCCAGCTCACCCTCCAGGGGCGTCACTGAAGCTTTCTTT,CASSPSRGVTEAFF
TRBJ2-7,TRBD1,-,TRBV9,TGTGCCAGCAGCGTCTCGGGGGACAGGCCCGCCTACGAGCAGTACTTC,CASSVSGDRPAYEQYF
TRBJ2-7,-,-,TRBV23-1,TGCGCCAGCACCTCAACACGGTCTCGATCGCGGTCCTACGAGCAGTACTTC,CASTSTRSRSRSYEQYF
TRBJ2-2,TRBD2,-,TRBV7-9,TGTGCCGCTCCGGGACTAGCCACGAACACCGGGGAGCTGTTTTTT,CAAPGLATNTGELFF
TRBJ1-4,-,-,TRBV5-5,TGTGCCAGCAGCTTGGGGAGTTCTAATGAAAAACTGTTTTTT,CASSLGSSNEKLFF
TRBJ1-5,TRBD1,-,TRBV19,TGTGCCAGTAGTAGGGGGACAGGGGCATATAGCAATCAGCCCCAGCATTTT,CASSRGTGAYSNQPQHF
TRBJ1-2,-,few,TRBV4-1,TGCGCCAGCAGCCAAGGGCCGCTTTCCCCAGGCTACACCTTC,CASSQGPLSPGYTF
TRBJ1-5,-,-,TRBV2,TGTGCCAGCAGTGTAGAGAGCAATCAGCCCCAGCATTTT,CASSVESNQPQHF
TRBJ2-3,TRBD2,-,TRBV6-4,TGTGCCAGCAGTGCCCCGGGAGGGCGAGGCACAGATACGCAGTATTTT,CASSAPGGRGTDTQYF
TRBJ2-7,-,-,TRBV7-9,TGTGCCAGCAGCAGAATGGGACGGGATTACGAGCAGTACTTC,CASSRMGRDYEQYF
TRBJ1-2,-,-,TRBV4-3,TGCGCCAGCAGCCAAAGCCCTTCCCTAGGGGTATCGCAGGGCTACACCTTC,CASSQSPSLGVSQGYTF
TRBJ2-7,-,-,TRBV4-1,TGCGCCAGCAGCCCAGATTTGGACGAGCAGTACTTC,CASSPDLDEQYF
TRBJ1-3,-,-,TRBV10-3,TGTGCCATCGTCAACGAAAGCTCTGGAAACACCATATATTTT,CAIVNESSGNTIYF
TRBJ2-5,-,-,TRBV12-5,TGTGCTAGTGGTTTTGGGGCAGGGAAAGAGACCCAGTACTTC,CASGFGAGKETQYF
TRBJ2-5,TRBD1,-,TRBV2,TGTGGCGGGACAGGGGATGGAGAGACCCAGTACTTC,CGGTGDGETQYF
TRBJ1-4,TRBD1,-,TRBV5-1,TGCGCCAGCAGCCGACCGGGACAGATTAATGAAAAACTGTTTTTT,CASSRPGQINEKLFF
TRBJ2-2,-,-,TRBV7-9,TGTGCCAGCAGCTATAACACCGGGGAGCTGTTTTTT,CASSYNTGELFF
TRBJ2-1,TRBD2,-,TRBV28,TGTGCCAGCCTAACCTGGGAGGGGTTCGGTCGGCACAATGAGCAGTTCTTC,CASLTWEGFGRHNEQFF
TRBJ2-3,-,-,TRBV5-1,TGCGCCAGCAGCCATATCGGGACGTCTGGCACAGATACGCAGTATTTT,CASSHIGTSGTDTQYF
TRBJ2-5,TRBD2,-,TRBV5-1,TGCGCCAGTAGCGGGGGCTTACAAGAGACCCAGTACTTC,CASSGGLQETQYF
TRBJ2-7,-,-,TRBV9,TGTGCCAGCAGCGTAGGAATTCGGGACGTCCCCTCTCGCTACGAGCAGTACTTC,CASSVGIRDVPSRYEQYF
TRBJ2-5,-,-,TRBV21-1,TGTGCCAGCAGCAAAGATGGACTAGCGGCGGGGGAGACCCAGTACTTC,CASSKDGLAAGETQYF
TRBJ2-7,TRBD1,-,TRBV6-5,TGTGCCAGCAGTACCCGGGACAGCCAGTTTCTTAGGTACTTC,CASSTRDSQFLRYF
TRBJ1-1,-,-,TRBV5-1,TGCGCCAGCAGCTTTTTTCCTGGTTTGAACACTGAAGCTTTCTTT,CASSFFPGLNTEAFF